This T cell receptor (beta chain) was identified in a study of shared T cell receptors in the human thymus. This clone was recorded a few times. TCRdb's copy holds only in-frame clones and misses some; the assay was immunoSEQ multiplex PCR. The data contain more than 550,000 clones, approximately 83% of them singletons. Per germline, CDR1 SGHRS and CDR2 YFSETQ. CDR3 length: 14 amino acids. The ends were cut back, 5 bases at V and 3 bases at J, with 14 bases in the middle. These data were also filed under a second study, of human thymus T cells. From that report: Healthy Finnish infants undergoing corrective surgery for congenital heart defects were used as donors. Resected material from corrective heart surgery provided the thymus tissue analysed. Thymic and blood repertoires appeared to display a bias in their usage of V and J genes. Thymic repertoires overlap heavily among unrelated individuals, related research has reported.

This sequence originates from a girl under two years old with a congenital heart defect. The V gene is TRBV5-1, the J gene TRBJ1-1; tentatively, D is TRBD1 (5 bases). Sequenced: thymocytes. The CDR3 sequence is CASSTLTGDTEAFF. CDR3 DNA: TGCGCCAGCAGTACTCTTACGGGGGACACTGAAGCTTTCTTT.